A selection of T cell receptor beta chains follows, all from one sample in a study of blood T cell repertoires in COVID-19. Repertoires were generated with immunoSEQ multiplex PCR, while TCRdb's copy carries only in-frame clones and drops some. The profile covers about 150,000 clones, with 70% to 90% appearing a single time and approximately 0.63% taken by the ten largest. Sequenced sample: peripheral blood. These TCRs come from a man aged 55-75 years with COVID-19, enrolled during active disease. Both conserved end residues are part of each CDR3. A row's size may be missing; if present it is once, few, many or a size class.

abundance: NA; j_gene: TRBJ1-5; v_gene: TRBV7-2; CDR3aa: CASSQGQGPNQPQHF
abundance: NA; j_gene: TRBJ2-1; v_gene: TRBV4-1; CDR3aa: CASSQVGGGISYNEQFF
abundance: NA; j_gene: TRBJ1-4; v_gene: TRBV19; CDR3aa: CASRAGQNNEKLFF
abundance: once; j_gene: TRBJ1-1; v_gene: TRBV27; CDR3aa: CASSDSTGGGTEAFF
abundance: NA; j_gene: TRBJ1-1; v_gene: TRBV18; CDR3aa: CASSPPAVMNTEAFF
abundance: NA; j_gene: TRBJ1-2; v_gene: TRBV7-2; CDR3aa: CASSRGQRANYGYTF
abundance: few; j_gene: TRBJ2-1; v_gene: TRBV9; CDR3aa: CASSRGLASHEQFF
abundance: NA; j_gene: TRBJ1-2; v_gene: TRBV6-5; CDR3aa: CASSRHRNYGYTF
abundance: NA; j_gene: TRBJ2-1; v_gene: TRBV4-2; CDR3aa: CASSQEGLAGGYEQFF
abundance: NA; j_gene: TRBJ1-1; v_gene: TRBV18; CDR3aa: CASSRELTANTEAFF
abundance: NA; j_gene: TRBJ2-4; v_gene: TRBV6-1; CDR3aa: CASSEASGAKNIQYF
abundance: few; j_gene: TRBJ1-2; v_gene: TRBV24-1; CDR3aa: CATSDLRGYGYTF
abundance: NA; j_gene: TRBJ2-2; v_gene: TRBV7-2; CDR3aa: CASPPGTNTGELFF
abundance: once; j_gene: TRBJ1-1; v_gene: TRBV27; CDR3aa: CASSFLFDRRRNTEAFF
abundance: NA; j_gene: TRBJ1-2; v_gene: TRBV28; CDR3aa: CASSSPGSANYGYTF
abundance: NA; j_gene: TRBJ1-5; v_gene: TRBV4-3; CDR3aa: CASSQEEGYNQPQHF
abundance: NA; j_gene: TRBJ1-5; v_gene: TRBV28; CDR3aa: CASSLPQGAGQPQHF
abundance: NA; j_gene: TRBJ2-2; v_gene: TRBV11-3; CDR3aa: CASSQGQYANTGELFF
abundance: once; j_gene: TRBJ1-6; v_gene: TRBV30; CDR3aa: CAHNRGPDSPLHF
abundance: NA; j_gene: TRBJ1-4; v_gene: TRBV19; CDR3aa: CASSFLGQGINNEKLFF
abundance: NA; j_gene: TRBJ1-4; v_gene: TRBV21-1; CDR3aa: CASSEGRDRDEKLFF
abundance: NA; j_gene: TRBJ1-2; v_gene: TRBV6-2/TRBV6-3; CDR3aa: CASSYTAGIDGYTF
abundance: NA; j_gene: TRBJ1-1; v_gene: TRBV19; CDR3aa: CASSIDRVLTEAFF
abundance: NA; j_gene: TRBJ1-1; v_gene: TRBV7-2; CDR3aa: CASSLRAAGGNTEAFF
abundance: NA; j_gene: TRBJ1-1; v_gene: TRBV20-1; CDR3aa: CSASGHLNTEAFF
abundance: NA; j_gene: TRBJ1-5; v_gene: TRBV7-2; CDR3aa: CASSLAIGQRGQPQHF
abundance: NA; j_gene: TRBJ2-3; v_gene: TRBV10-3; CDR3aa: CAIKFGWGTDTQYF
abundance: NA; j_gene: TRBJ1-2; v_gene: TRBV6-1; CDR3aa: CASSNFGTGYGYTF
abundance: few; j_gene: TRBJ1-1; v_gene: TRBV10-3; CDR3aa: CAISEGAGGRNTEAFF
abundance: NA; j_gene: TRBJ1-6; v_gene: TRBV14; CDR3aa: CASSAQPTGPLHF
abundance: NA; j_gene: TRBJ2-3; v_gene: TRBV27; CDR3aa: CASSFLDTQYF
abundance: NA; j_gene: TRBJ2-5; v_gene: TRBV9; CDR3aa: CASSVLGGGAETQYF
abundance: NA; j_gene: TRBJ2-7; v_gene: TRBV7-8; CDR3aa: CASSLGLWRGNYEQYF
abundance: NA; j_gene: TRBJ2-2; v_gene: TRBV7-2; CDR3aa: CASSSDSNTNTGELFF
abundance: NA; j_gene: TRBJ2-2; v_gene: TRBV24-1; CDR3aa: CATSVTWGGTGTGELFF
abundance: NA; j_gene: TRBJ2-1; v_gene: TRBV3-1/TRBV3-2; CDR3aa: CASSLGQGGGNEQFF
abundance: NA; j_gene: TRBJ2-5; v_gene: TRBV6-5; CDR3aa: CASSYSSGGKRETQYF
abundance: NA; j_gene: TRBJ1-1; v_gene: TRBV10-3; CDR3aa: CAISREINTEAFF
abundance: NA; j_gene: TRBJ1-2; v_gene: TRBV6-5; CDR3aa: CASSSDRGDSYGYTF
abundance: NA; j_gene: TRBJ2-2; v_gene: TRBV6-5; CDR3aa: CATTWGRGGELFF
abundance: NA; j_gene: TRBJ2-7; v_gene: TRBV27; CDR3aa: CASSRRLAGKYF
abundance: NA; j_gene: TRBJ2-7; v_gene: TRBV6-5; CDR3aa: CASGISGRAYEQYF
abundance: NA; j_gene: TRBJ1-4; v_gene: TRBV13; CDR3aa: CASSRGGGANEKLFF
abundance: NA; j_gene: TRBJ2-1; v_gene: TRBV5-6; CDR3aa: CASSTGLSSYNEQFF
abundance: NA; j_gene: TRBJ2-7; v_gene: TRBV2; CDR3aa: CASSAAPAGGSHEQYF
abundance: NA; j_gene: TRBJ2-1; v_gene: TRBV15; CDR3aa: CATSRDRGPVPEQFF
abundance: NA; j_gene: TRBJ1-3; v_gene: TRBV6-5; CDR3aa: CASHGPGGLDTIYF
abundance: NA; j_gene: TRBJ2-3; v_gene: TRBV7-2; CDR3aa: CASSLNPGSTDTQYF
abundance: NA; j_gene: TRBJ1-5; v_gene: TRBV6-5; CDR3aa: CASSRTGPNQPQHF
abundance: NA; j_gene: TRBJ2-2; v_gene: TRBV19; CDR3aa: CASSPLGTSGRPGELFF
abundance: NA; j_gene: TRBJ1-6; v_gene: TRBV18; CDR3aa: CASSADRGNSPLHF